Shown below are 11 T cell receptor beta chains from a single sample sequenced in a study of blood T cells in healthy people across ages. Sample-barcoded 5' priming and a J-beta primer mix drove a second PCR of roughly 6 to 12 cycles. TCRdb passed the 5' RACE reads through MiXCR, listing each CDR3 protein once. This sample carries roughly 680,000 distinct CDR3 sequences, roughly half of them seen once, and the ten largest clones take less than 15%. The sample comprised blood. The receptors originated from a woman at least 80 years old in good health.

In its sample, this clonotype was seen many times. The chain uses TRBV7-2 and TRBJ1-2; the D gene is possibly TRBD1 (6 bases). Trimming left V 4 bases short and J 5 bases short, with 14 bases between. There are 14 residues in the CDR3. CDR1 is SGHTA, CDR2 FQGNSA, per germline. The CDR3: CASSSWGPEYGYTF. Here the CDR3 DNA reads TGTGCCAGCAGCTCATGGGGGCCCGAATATGGCTACACCTTC.

The genes are TRBV7-2 and TRBJ2-5; 7 bases map to TRBD2. V lost 1 base to trimming and J lost 11 bases; unmatched junction nucleotides: 10. The CDR3 spans 14 residues. Germline V gene lookup returns CDR1 SGHTA and CDR2 FQGNSA. The CDR3: CASSLEGLRDEQYF. The CDR3 DNA reads TGTGCCAGCAGCTTAGAGGGACTAAGGGATGAGCAGTACTTC.

A few counts support this clonotype. The gene calls are TRBV4-1 and TRBJ2-3, with D unclear. Germline V gives CDR1 MGHRA, CDR2 YSYEKL. The CDR3 runs to 15 residues. Trimming took off 1 base at V and 5 bases at J, with 13 bases between the two ends. CDR3 region: CASSQGQPKGDTQYF. As DNA, the CDR3 is TGCGCCAGCAGCCAAGGACAACCAAAAGGAGATACGCAGTATTTT.

The genes are TRBV7-8 and TRBJ1-2, with 9 bases matching TRBD1. Trimming cost V 5 bases and J 6 bases; bases outside gene matches: 7. The CDR3 is 14 amino acids. Germline loops: CDR1 SGHVS, CDR2 FQNEAQ. CDR3 loop: CASSDGTGLNGYTF. As DNA, the CDR3 is TGTGCCAGCAGCGACGGGACAGGGCTCAATGGCTACACCTTC.

This clonotype has a handful of counts. The chain couples TRBV7-2 to TRBJ2-3; tentative D call: TRBD2 (5 bases). Germline CDR1 reads SGHTA; CDR2 reads FQGNSA. This CDR3 comprises 15 residues. V shed 2 bases and J shed 4 bases, with 13 bases lying between them. The CDR3: CASSLRGSLPDTQYF. DNA of the CDR3: TGTGCCAGCAGCTTAAGAGGGAGTCTCCCAGATACGCAGTATTTT.

This clonotype was seen a few times. This chain uses TRBV12-3 or TRBV12-4 with TRBJ1-4; maybe TRBD1 (5 bases). V was cut by 1 base and J by 6 bases, with 15 bases left in between. The CDR3 extends over 16 amino acids. The DNA of the CDR3 is TGTGCCAGCAGTTTAGGGATGAGGGGCCCGGATGAAAAACTGTTTTTT. This codes for CASSLGMRGPDEKLFF.

This clonotype has at least ten counts. The chain carries TRBV29-1 and TRBJ2-1; D is possibly TRBD2 (6 bases). V was clipped by 6 bases and J by 7 bases, with 16 bases between them. The length of the CDR3 is 13 residues. Germline V gene lookup returns CDR1 SQVTM and CDR2 ANQGSEA. The CDR3 DNA follows: TGCAGCGTCACTAGCTCGAGGGTAAATGAGCAGTTCTTC. This encodes CSVTSSRVNEQFF.

The chain uses TRBV7-2 and TRBJ1-1; possibly TRBD1 for D (6 bases). Germline V gives CDR1 SGHTA, CDR2 FQGNSA. V was cut by 0 bases and J by 4 bases, with 21 bases left in between. The CDR3 has 18 amino acids. CDR3 nucleotides: TGTGCCAGCAGCTTAGCTCTGGGGGCCATCAGCCGGGGCACTGAAGCTTTCTTT. It specifies CASSLALGAISRGTEAFF.

V and J are TRBV7-2 and TRBJ1-1, with a possible D match to TRBD1 (6 bases). Germline-derived CDR1 and CDR2 are SGHTA and FQGNSA. V was pared by 0 bases and J by 4 bases, with 15 bases between. The CDR3 consists of 16 residues. The CDR3: CASSLALGGAATEAFF. CDR3 coding DNA: TGTGCCAGCAGCTTAGCGCTGGGGGGCGCGGCCACTGAAGCTTTCTTT.

V is TRBV6-2 or TRBV6-3 and J is TRBJ2-3; 7 nucleotides agree with TRBD1. From germline, CDR1 is MNHEY and CDR2 SVGEGT. The ends lost 2 bases at V and 5 bases at J; junction bases unmatched: 7. There are 15 residues in the CDR3. The CDR3 DNA sequence: TGTGCCAGCAGTTACGGGACAGTACTCAGAGATACGCAGTATTTT. Its protein is CASSYGTVLRDTQYF.

A few counts support this clonotype. The chain uses TRBV5-1 and TRBJ2-5; D remains unclear. The J call may be mistaken, given a closer DNA end match to TRBJ2-7. Per germline, CDR1 SGHRS and CDR2 YFSETQ. The CDR3 length is 14 residues. The CDR3 loop reads CASTRDGTTYEQYF. The CDR3 DNA is TGCGCCAGCACTCGTGATGGCACGACCTACGAGCAGTACTTC.